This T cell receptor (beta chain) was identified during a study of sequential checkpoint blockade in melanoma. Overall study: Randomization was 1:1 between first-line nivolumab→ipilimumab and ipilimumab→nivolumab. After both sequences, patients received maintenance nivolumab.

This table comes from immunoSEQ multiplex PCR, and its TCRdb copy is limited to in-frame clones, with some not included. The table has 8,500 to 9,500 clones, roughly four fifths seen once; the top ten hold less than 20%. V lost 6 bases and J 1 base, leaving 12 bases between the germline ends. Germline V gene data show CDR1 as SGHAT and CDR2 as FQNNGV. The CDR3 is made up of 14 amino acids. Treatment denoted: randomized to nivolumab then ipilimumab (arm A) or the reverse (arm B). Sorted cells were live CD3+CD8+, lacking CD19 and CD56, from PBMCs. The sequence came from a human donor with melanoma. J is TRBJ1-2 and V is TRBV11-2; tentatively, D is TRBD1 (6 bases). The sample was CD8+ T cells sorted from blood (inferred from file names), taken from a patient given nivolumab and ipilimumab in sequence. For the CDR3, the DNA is TGTGCCAGCAGTTGGACAGCAAGTAACTATGGCTACACCTTC. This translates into CASSWTASNYGYTF. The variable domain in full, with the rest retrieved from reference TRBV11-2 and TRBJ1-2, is EAGVAQSPRYKIIEKRQSVAFWCNPISGHATLYWYQQILGQGPKLLIQFQNNGVVDDSQLPKDRFSAERLKGVDSTLKIQPAKLEDSAVYLCASSWTASNYGYTFGSGTRLTVV.